The 31 T cell receptor beta chains given below trace back to one sample, sequenced in a study of shared clonotypes between healthy human individuals. Produced via immunoSEQ multiplex PCR; TCRdb's table is partial and in-frame only. The sample consists of over 850,000 clones, around 82% of them appearing once. Sequenced: memory CD4+ T cells from PBMCs. As to subset: CD45RA-negative fraction. Every receptor here comes from a young man in good health. Some clones in this sample may be carry-over from other donors' samples.

The rearrangement uses TRBV6-5 and TRBJ1-5; TRBD1 might be the D (5 bases). Trimming removed 4 bases at V and 2 bases at J, with 12 bases between. CDR3 length: 15 amino acids. CDR1 MNHEY and CDR2 SVGAGI come from the germline V gene. The CDR3 is CASSSMGVGNQPQHF. Written as DNA, the CDR3 is TGTGCCAGCAGTTCCATGGGGGTTGGCAATCAGCCCCAGCATTTT.

The chain combines TRBV28 with TRBJ1-4; D gene ambiguous. V was cut by 3 bases and J by 8 bases, with 13 bases left in between. Germline assignment: CDR1 MDHEN and CDR2 SYDVKM. The CDR3 contains 14 residues. In DNA form, the CDR3 reads TGTGCCAGCAGTTTGGGTGGGTCAGACGAAAAACTGTTTTTT. It is translated as CASSLGGSDEKLFF. The full variable domain, its missing parts supplied by reference TRBV28 and TRBJ1-4, is DVKVTQSSRYLVKRTGEKVFLECVQDMDHENMFWYRQDPGLGLRLIYFSYDVKMKEKGDIPEGYSVSREKKERFSLILESASTNQTSMYLCASSLGGSDEKLFFGSGTQLSVL.

The chain couples TRBV27 to TRBJ1-5, with D tentatively TRBD1 (6 bases). The CDR3 runs to 14 residues. Trimming stripped 5 bases from V and 6 bases from J, with 14 bases between. The germline V gene has CDR1 MNHEY and CDR2 SMNVEV (reference sequence). The DNA of the CDR3 is TGTGCCAGCAGTCTCAGGGGCGGGGGTCAGCCCCAGCATTTT. Translating gives CASSLRGGGQPQHF.

The rearrangement links TRBV7-9 to TRBJ1-5, with D possibly being TRBD1 (5 bases). CDR3 length equals 15 residues. Trimming cost V 1 base and J 4 bases, with 11 bases left between them. Germline assignment: CDR1 SEHNR and CDR2 FQNEAQ (reference sequence). CDR3 DNA sequence: TGTGCCAGCAGCTTAGGGGACCGCATGAATCAGCCCCAGCATTTT. Translating gives CASSLGDRMNQPQHF.

This chain links TRBV6-5 with TRBJ2-7; TRBD1 or TRBD2 may be the D gene (5 bases each). Germline assignment: CDR1 MNHEY and CDR2 SVGAGI. The CDR3 contains 16 residues. The V and J ends lost 2 bases and 3 bases respectively, with 17 bases between them. The CDR3 region is CASSYTHGASYYEQYF. As DNA, the CDR3 is TGTGCCAGCAGTTACACACACGGGGCCTCCTACTACGAGCAGTACTTC.

This clone came up once. The chain recombines TRBV9 with TRBJ2-2; no firm D call. Germline V gene lookup returns CDR1 SGDLS and CDR2 YYNGEE. The CDR3 covers 13 residues. V was shortened by 3 bases and J by 5 bases, with 8 bases between the two germline ends. The CDR3 spells CASSGRVTGELFF. The CDR3 DNA sequence: TGTGCCAGCAGCGGGCGCGTTACCGGGGAGCTGTTTTTT.

The gene calls are TRBV2 and TRBJ2-6; no clear D. Germline-derived CDR1 and CDR2 are SNHLY and FYNNEI. The CDR3 has 13 amino acids. V lost 7 bases and J lost 0, with 4 bases in between. The DNA of the CDR3 is TGTGCCAGCACGGGCTCTGGGGCCAACGTCCTGACTTTC. Translating it yields CASTGSGANVLTF.

The gene calls are TRBV6-1 and TRBJ2-1, with TRBD1 as a possible D gene (7 bases). Germline-derived CDR1 and CDR2 are MNHNS and SASEGT. The CDR3 length is 15 residues. V was clipped by 4 bases and J by 1 base, with 11 bases between them. CDR3 in DNA: TGTGCCAGCAGTGGACAGGGACTTTCCTACAATGAGCAGTTCTTC. This gives the protein CASSGQGLSYNEQFF.

This sequence joins TRBV10-3 and TRBJ1-5; TRBD1 might be the D (6 bases). Trimming stripped 4 bases from V and 5 bases from J, with 9 bases between. The CDR3 has 13 amino acids. Germline CDR1 reads ENHRY; CDR2 reads SYGVKD. CDR3 region: CAISGPGDQPQHF. The CDR3, as DNA: TGTGCCATCAGTGGCCCAGGGGATCAGCCCCAGCATTTT.

The chain uses TRBV20-1 and TRBJ1-5; unclear D gene. The V end was cut by 2 bases, the J end by 4 bases, with 3 bases between. The V gene's germline CDR1 is DFQATT and CDR2 SNEGSKA (reference sequence). CDR3 length: 11 amino acids. This chain's CDR3 is CSARTNQPQHF. The CDR3 coding sequence is TGCAGTGCTAGAACAAATCAGCCCCAGCATTTT.

This chain connects TRBV7-2 to TRBJ2-3; the D is unclear. Germline V gene data show CDR1 as SGHTA and CDR2 as FQGNSA. The germline V and J ends were trimmed by 3 bases and 6 bases, with 10 bases remaining between them. The CDR3 has 13 amino acids. Written as DNA, the CDR3 is TGTGCCAGCAGCTTCCGACCTTTGGATACGCAGTATTTT. Translated: CASSFRPLDTQYF.

The J gene is TRBJ1-1, the V gene TRBV5-1; D ambiguous. The length of the CDR3 is 14 residues. Trimming took 0 bases from V and 4 from J, leaving 10 bases between them. Germline CDR1 and CDR2: SGHRS and YFSETQ. The DNA of the CDR3 is TGCGCCAGCAGCTTGGAAACGGGATTCACTGAAGCTTTCTTT. It translates to CASSLETGFTEAFF.

V and J are TRBV5-6 and TRBJ2-5; D remains ambiguous. Germline V gives CDR1 SGHDT, CDR2 YYEEEE. The CDR3 is 18 amino acids. The V end lost 1 base, the J end lost 2 bases, and 21 bases lay between the germline ends. The DNA of the CDR3 is TGTGCCAGCAGCTTGATGGCAGGTTCCAGAATGATTCAAGAGACCCAGTACTTC. Encoded protein: CASSLMAGSRMIQETQYF. Full variable domain (remainder filled in from reference TRBV5-6 and TRBJ2-5): DAGVTQSPTHLIKTRGQQVTLRCSPKSGHDTVSWYQQALGQGPQFIFQYYEEEERQRGNFPDRFSGHQFPNYSSELNVNALLLGDSALYLCASSLMAGSRMIQETQYFGPGTRLLVL.

J is TRBJ2-3 and V is TRBV7-3; 8 bases are a match to TRBD1. Germline values: CDR1 SGHTA, CDR2 FQGTGA. The CDR3 is 15 amino acids. The ends lost 5 bases at V and 8 bases at J; junction bases unmatched: 12. CDR3 amino acids: CASSPIHGQGVTQYF. CDR3 DNA: TGTGCCAGCAGCCCCATCCACGGACAGGGAGTTACGCAGTATTTT.

The chain uses TRBV9 and TRBJ2-5; tentatively, D is TRBD1 (6 bases). V was clipped by 0 bases and J by 5 bases, with 8 bases between them. The CDR3 is 13 residues long. CDR1 SGDLS and CDR2 YYNGEE come from the germline V gene. The CDR3 region is CASSVEQGETQYF. The CDR3, as DNA: TGTGCCAGCAGCGTAGAGCAGGGGGAGACCCAGTACTTC.

The chain has TRBV7-7 and TRBJ2-5, with D possibly being TRBD2 (6 bases). The V gene lost 3 bases and the J gene lost 4 bases, with 9 bases spanning the gap. The V gene's germline CDR1 is SSHAT and CDR2 FNYEAQ (reference sequence). CDR3 length equals 13 residues. The CDR3 nucleotides read TGTGCCAGCAGCTTGTCGGGGGTAGAGACCCAGTACTTC. Residues: CASSLSGVETQYF.

This clone was seen more than once but under ten times. The genes are TRBV5-1 and TRBJ2-5, with D hard to call. This CDR3 has 14 residues. Trimming stripped 0 bases from V and 5 bases from J, with 11 bases between. Germline CDR1 SGHRS, CDR2 YFSETQ. The CDR3 here is CASSLGGYLETQYF. The CDR3 coding sequence is TGCGCCAGCAGCTTGGGAGGATATCTCGAGACCCAGTACTTC.

This clone was seen only a few times. The chain combines TRBV2 with TRBJ2-1; TRBD1 aligns across 10 bases. V trimming: 5 bases; J trimming: 9 bases; junction bases outside the gene matches: 10. Germline V gene sequence: CDR1 SNHLY, CDR2 FYNNEI. The CDR3 spans 15 residues. CDR3 region: CASSLEKGQGSEQFF. The CDR3, as DNA: TGTGCCAGCAGTCTTGAAAAGGGACAGGGGTCTGAGCAGTTCTTC.

The J gene is TRBJ1-5, the V gene TRBV7-2; D gene unclear. Germline-derived CDR1 and CDR2 are SGHTA and FQGNSA. Trimming pared 8 bases from V and 5 bases from J, leaving 13 bases between. This CDR3 region has 13 residues. CDR3 in amino acids: CASSGAFYQPQHF. The CDR3 DNA reads as TGTGCCAGCTCGGGAGCCTTTTATCAGCCCCAGCATTTT. Full variable domain (remainder filled in from reference TRBV7-2 and TRBJ1-5): GAGVSQSPSNKVTEKGKDVELRCDPISGHTALYWYRQSLGQGLEFLIYFQGNSAPDKSGLPSDRFSAERTGGSVSTLTIQRTQQEDSAVYLCASSGAFYQPQHFGDGTRLSIL.

About this clone itself: Other DNA sequences in this specimen translate into the identical CDR3. The genes are TRBV9 and TRBJ2-1; 14 nucleotides align to TRBD2. CDR3 length: 15 residues. The germline CDR1 and CDR2 sequences are SGDLS and YYNGEE. V lost 2 bases and J lost 6; bases outside the gene matches: 1. CDR3 residues: CASSVGLAGVNEQFF. The CDR3 DNA reads TGTGCCAGCAGCGTGGGACTAGCGGGAGTCAATGAGCAGTTCTTC. The full variable domain, with the rest looked up from reference TRBV9 and TRBJ2-1, is DSGVTQTPKHLITATGQRVTLRCSPRSGDLSVYWYQQSLDQGLQFLIQYYNGEERAKGNILERFSAQQFPDLHSELNLSSLELGDSALYFCASSVGLAGVNEQFFGPGTRLTVL.

The chain combines TRBV5-1 with TRBJ2-7; possible D gene TRBD1, 6 bases. There are 15 residues in the CDR3. Germline lookup yields CDR1 SGHRS and CDR2 YFSETQ. V was cut by 0 bases and J by 2 bases, with 12 bases left in between. The CDR3 sequence is CASSLVVGTTYEQYF. DNA of the CDR3: TGCGCCAGCAGCTTGGTTGTAGGGACAACCTACGAGCAGTACTTC. Complete variable domain (other parts from reference TRBV5-1 and TRBJ2-7): KAGVTQTPRYLIKTRGQQVTLSCSPISGHRSVSWYQQTPGQGLQFLFEYFSETQRNKGNFPGRFSGRQFSNSRSEMNVSTLELGDSALYLCASSLVVGTTYEQYFGPGTRLTVT.

The rearrangement joins TRBV6-1 to TRBJ2-7; D is unclear. The CDR3 length is 14 residues. Germline V gene data show CDR1 as MNHNS and CDR2 as SASEGT. The V end was cut by 2 bases, the J end by 1 base, with 9 bases between. This CDR3 is CASSENPSSYEQYF. The CDR3 bases are TGTGCCAGCAGTGAAAATCCTAGTTCCTACGAGCAGTACTTC.

A single count supports this clone. This sequence joins TRBV11-3 and TRBJ2-2; D tentatively fits TRBD1 or TRBD2 (6 bases each). This CDR3 is built from 16 residues. V lost 5 bases and J lost 3, with 16 bases in between. Germline V gene data show CDR1 as SGHNT and CDR2 as YENEEA. The CDR3 loop is CASSPSGGRDTGELFF. CDR3 bases: TGTGCCAGCAGCCCGAGTGGGGGGCGAGACACCGGGGAGCTGTTTTTT.

The chain uses TRBV6-1 and TRBJ2-7; perhaps TRBD2 as D (6 bases). CDR1 MNHNS and CDR2 SASEGT come from the germline V gene. V was clipped by 5 bases and J by 3 bases, with 17 bases between them. The CDR3 runs 15 residues. CDR3 sequence: CASSTNPEGSYEQYF. CDR3 in DNA: TGTGCCAGCAGTACCAACCCGGAGGGGAGCTACGAGCAGTACTTC.

This clone occurred many times. The rearrangement links TRBV5-1 to TRBJ1-1, with unresolved D. The CDR3 has 13 amino acids. Trimming took 0 bases from V and 10 from J, leaving 13 bases between them. Germline assignment: CDR1 SGHRS and CDR2 YFSETQ. The CDR3 DNA reads TGCGCCAGCAGCTTGGAAACCGGACTCAGAGCTTTCTTT. Encoded protein: CASSLETGLRAFF. Supplemented by reference TRBV5-1 and TRBJ1-1, the full variable domain reads KAGVTQTPRYLIKTRGQQVTLSCSPISGHRSVSWYQQTPGQGLQFLFEYFSETQRNKGNFPGRFSGRQFSNSRSEMNVSTLELGDSALYLCASSLETGLRAFFGQGTRLTVV.

This clone was counted ten times or more. The rearrangement links TRBV16 to TRBJ1-2, with 9 nucleotides matching TRBD1. The CDR3 is 14 amino acids. Per the germline V gene, CDR1 is KGHSY and CDR2 is FQNENV. V lost 6 bases to trimming and J lost 4 bases; unmatched junction nucleotides: 6. The DNA of the CDR3 is TGTGCCAGCAGAGGGACAGGGCGGTTCTATGGCTACACCTTC. The encoded protein is CASRGTGRFYGYTF.

The chain carries TRBV6-5 and TRBJ2-7; 7 bases are a match to TRBD1. In germline, CDR1 is MNHEY, CDR2 SVGAGI. J lost 8 bases, V lost 10 bases, and 11 bases had no gene match. CDR3 size: 12 residues. Written as DNA, the CDR3 is TGTGCCACCCATGAGCGACAGGGCCAGCAGTACTTC. As protein: CATHERQGQQYF.

This clone was seen ten or more times. The chain couples TRBV30 to TRBJ1-1, with D unclear. Germline V gene lookup returns CDR1 GTSNPN and CDR2 SVGIG (reference sequence). This CDR3 has 13 residues. V lost 4 bases to trimming and J lost 1 base, with 10 bases between them. CDR3 sequence (DNA): TGTGCCTGGAACTCACAGCCGAACACTGAAGCTTTCTTT. It translates to CAWNSQPNTEAFF.

V and J are TRBV5-5 and TRBJ1-5; D is uncertain. From germline, CDR1 is SGHKS and CDR2 YYEKEE (reference sequence). The CDR3 has 14 residues. The V end lost 0 bases, the J end lost 6 bases, and 10 bases lay between the germline ends. The chain's CDR3 is CASSLDNWSQPQHF. The CDR3 region has the DNA TGTGCCAGCAGCTTGGATAACTGGAGTCAGCCCCAGCATTTT.

The chain is built from TRBV19 and TRBJ1-3, with a weak D call TRBD1 (5 bases). Germline V gene data show CDR1 as LNHDA and CDR2 as SQIVND (reference sequence). The CDR3 is 14 residues long. Between the trimmed V and J ends, which lost 6 bases and 4 bases, there was a span of 13 bases. DNA for the CDR3: TGTGCCAGTAGGAGATCGGGGGTCGGAAACACCATATATTTT. This sequence encodes CASRRSGVGNTIYF.

V and J are TRBV28 and TRBJ1-1; maybe TRBD1 (6 bases). V was shortened by 7 bases and J by 5 bases, with 14 bases between the two germline ends. Germline V gives CDR1 MDHEN, CDR2 SYDVKM. The CDR3 has 13 residues. The CDR3 DNA reads TGTGCCAGCACCCACAGGGATGGGACTGAAGCTTTCTTT. Protein sequence: CASTHRDGTEAFF.